These T cell receptor beta chains were read from a single sample in a study of CD8+CD57+ T cells in acquired aplastic anemia. TCRdb processed the reads anew with MiXCR; each CDR3 protein has one entry. The data show hundreds of thousands of distinct CDR3 sequences, approximately 70% seen once. The material sequenced was sorted CD4+, CD8+, or CD8+CD57+ T cells (not recorded which) from PBMCs. The origin of the receptors is a human donor in good health, serving as a control. The CDR3 runs from the conserved cysteine through the conserved F or W. The D gene is left open where the match is weak. Clone sizes are given selectively: once, few, many, or a class where the clone is expanded.

j_call: TRBJ1-4; d_call: .; clone_size: .; v_call: TRBV9; cdr3_aa: CASSAKGRSTSSRLGKLFF; cdr3_nt: TGTGCCAGCAGCGCCAAGGGCCGTTCGACATCATCGAGATTAGGAAAACTGTTTTTT
j_call: TRBJ2-3; d_call: .; clone_size: .; v_call: TRBV6-4; cdr3_aa: CASKLDSGPDTQYF; cdr3_nt: TGTGCCAGCAAGTTAGATTCTGGTCCAGATACGCAGTATTTT
j_call: TRBJ1-1; d_call: .; clone_size: .; v_call: TRBV19; cdr3_aa: CASSNPRGTEAFF; cdr3_nt: TGTGCCAGTAGTAACCCTAGAGGTACTGAAGCTTTCTTT
j_call: TRBJ1-1; d_call: .; clone_size: many; v_call: TRBV7-2; cdr3_aa: CASSPQGTEAFF; cdr3_nt: TGTGCCAGCAGTCCACAAGGAACAGAAGCTTTCTTT
j_call: TRBJ1-5; d_call: .; clone_size: .; v_call: TRBV2; cdr3_aa: CASSRLGRGPGELF; cdr3_nt: TGTGCCAGCAGCCGACTCGGTCGCGGGCCCGGGGAGCTTTTT
j_call: TRBJ2-7; d_call: .; clone_size: .; v_call: TRBV7-2; cdr3_aa: CASSFYICSASRPPYEQYF; cdr3_nt: .
j_call: TRBJ2-7; d_call: TRBD1; clone_size: many; v_call: TRBV20-1; cdr3_aa: CSADRQGAYEQYF; cdr3_nt: TGCAGTGCAGATAGACAGGGAGCCTACGAGCAGTACTTC
j_call: TRBJ2-7; d_call: .; clone_size: many; v_call: TRBV3-1; cdr3_aa: CASSQLQGYEQYF; cdr3_nt: TGTGCCAGCAGCCAATTACAGGGATACGAGCAGTACTTC
j_call: TRBJ1-6; d_call: .; clone_size: .; v_call: TRBV9; cdr3_aa: CASSGYPNSPLHF; cdr3_nt: TGTGCTAGTTCGGGTTACCCAAATTCACCCCTCCACTTT
j_call: TRBJ2-2; d_call: .; clone_size: many; v_call: TRBV19; cdr3_aa: CASSMNRRRHLSGELFF; cdr3_nt: TGTGCCAGTAGTATGAACAGGCGTCGGCACTTGTCCGGGGAGCTGTTTTTT
j_call: TRBJ2-7; d_call: TRBD1; clone_size: .; v_call: TRBV20-1; cdr3_aa: CSGGTGGSYEQYF; cdr3_nt: TGCAGTGGAGGGACAGGGGGGTCCTACGAGCAGTACTTC
j_call: TRBJ1-5; d_call: .; clone_size: .; v_call: TRBV6-5; cdr3_aa: CASSEVKGSYNEPQHF; cdr3_nt: TGTGCCAGCAGTGAGGTAAAGGGGTCCTACAATGAGCCCCAGCATTTT
j_call: TRBJ2-3; d_call: TRBD1; clone_size: .; v_call: TRBV5-1; cdr3_aa: CASSPRRQGTTQYF; cdr3_nt: TGCGCCAGCAGCCCGCGACGACAGGGGACTACGCAGTATTTT
j_call: TRBJ2-6; d_call: TRBD1; clone_size: .; v_call: TRBV7-9; cdr3_aa: CASSWDRDRGMRALTF; cdr3_nt: TGTGCCAGCAGTTGGGACCGGGACAGGGGAATGCGCGCACTGACTTTC
j_call: TRBJ1-5; d_call: .; clone_size: many; v_call: TRBV7-2; cdr3_aa: CASSSRKPQHF; cdr3_nt: TGTGCCAGCAGCTCGCGGAAGCCCCAGCATTTT
j_call: TRBJ1-3; d_call: .; clone_size: .; v_call: TRBV12-3/TRBV12-4; cdr3_aa: CASSFRDPRSGNTIYF; cdr3_nt: TGTGCCAGCAGCTTCCGGGACCCCCGCTCTGGAAACACCATATATTTT
j_call: TRBJ1-2; d_call: .; clone_size: .; v_call: TRBV20-1; cdr3_aa: CSARDVGVANYGYTF; cdr3_nt: TGCAGTGCCAGAGATGTGGGGGTGGCTAACTATGGCTACACCTTC
j_call: TRBJ2-3; d_call: TRBD2; clone_size: .; v_call: TRBV4-3; cdr3_aa: CASSQDPPSGGRPDTQYF; cdr3_nt: TGCGCCAGCAGCCAAGATCCGCCTAGCGGGGGGCGCCCAGATACGCAGTATTTT
j_call: TRBJ1-2; d_call: .; clone_size: .; v_call: TRBV7-9; cdr3_aa: CASSLAPLLHLGYTF; cdr3_nt: TGTGCCAGCAGCTTAGCCCCCTTGCTACACCTTGGGTACACCTTC
j_call: TRBJ1-5; d_call: TRBD1; clone_size: many; v_call: TRBV5-1; cdr3_aa: CASSWTGDQPQHF; cdr3_nt: TGCGCCAGCAGCTGGACAGGGGATCAGCCCCAGCATTTT
j_call: TRBJ2-1; d_call: .; clone_size: .; v_call: TRBV25-1; cdr3_aa: CASSAGVNGNTKYF; cdr3_nt: TGTGCCAGCAGTGCAGGAGTTAACGGAAACACCAAATACTTC
j_call: TRBJ1-5; d_call: .; clone_size: .; v_call: TRBV12-3/TRBV12-4; cdr3_aa: CASKGGLRQPQHF; cdr3_nt: TGTGCCAGCAAAGGAGGTCTCAGACAGCCCCAGCATTTT
j_call: TRBJ1-5; d_call: .; clone_size: .; v_call: TRBV5-1; cdr3_aa: CATNPGGCNQPQHF; cdr3_nt: TGTGCCACCAACCCGGGCGGTTGCAATCAGCCCCAGCATTTT
j_call: TRBJ2-2; d_call: .; clone_size: .; v_call: TRBV24-1; cdr3_aa: CATSDAGQNTGELFF; cdr3_nt: TGTGCCACCAGTGACGCCGGACAGAACACCGGGGAGCTGTTTTTT
j_call: TRBJ1-1; d_call: .; clone_size: once; v_call: TRBV2; cdr3_aa: CASSDVGGGGQPQHF; cdr3_nt: TGTGCCAGCAGTGATGTGGGGGGTGGTGGTCAGCCCCAGCACTTT
j_call: TRBJ2-7; d_call: .; clone_size: .; v_call: TRBV20-1; cdr3_aa: CSASFGTETPYEQYF; cdr3_nt: TGCAGTGCTAGTTTCGGGACCGAGACGCCCTACGAGCAGTACTTC
j_call: TRBJ1-2; d_call: .; clone_size: .; v_call: TRBV7-3; cdr3_aa: CASSLEPTGEQFF; cdr3_nt: TGTGCCAGCAGCTTAGAACCAACCGGGGAGCAGTTCTTT
j_call: TRBJ2-1; d_call: .; clone_size: .; v_call: TRBV7-9; cdr3_aa: CASSLIEDSKQFF; cdr3_nt: TGTGCCAGCAGCTTAATTGAGGACAGCAAGCAGTTCTTC
j_call: TRBJ2-7; d_call: TRBD2; clone_size: .; v_call: TRBV20-1; cdr3_aa: CSARVSGGAEEQYF; cdr3_nt: TGCAGTGCTAGAGTCTCCGGGGGGGCGGAAGAGCAGTACTTC
j_call: TRBJ2-7; d_call: .; clone_size: .; v_call: TRBV7-2; cdr3_aa: CASRTEPDQPQQYF; cdr3_nt: TGTGCCAGCAGGACAGAGCCCGATCAGCCCCAGCAGTACTTC
j_call: TRBJ1-1; d_call: .; clone_size: many; v_call: TRBV18; cdr3_aa: CASSPPLTEAFF; cdr3_nt: TGTGCCAGCTCACCACCCTTAACTGAAGCTTTCTTT
j_call: TRBJ2-5; d_call: .; clone_size: many; v_call: TRBV19; cdr3_aa: CASTTETTQYF; cdr3_nt: TGTGCCAGTACTACAGAGACGACCCAGTACTTC
j_call: TRBJ2-7; d_call: .; clone_size: .; v_call: TRBV9; cdr3_aa: CASSVSGEGTYEQYF; cdr3_nt: TGTGCCAGCAGCGTTTCAGGAGAGGGGACGTACGAGCAGTACTTC
j_call: TRBJ1-2; d_call: .; clone_size: .; v_call: TRBV20-1; cdr3_aa: CSASRGYTFALYGYTF; cdr3_nt: .
j_call: TRBJ2-1; d_call: TRBD1; clone_size: .; v_call: TRBV7-4; cdr3_aa: CASSRKGANTEAF; cdr3_nt: TGTGCCAGCAGCCGTAAGGGGGCCAACACTGAAGCCTTC
j_call: TRBJ1-1; d_call: .; clone_size: many; v_call: TRBV12-3/TRBV12-4; cdr3_aa: CASSDRTAYTEAFF; cdr3_nt: TGTGCCAGCAGCGATAGGACGGCGTACACTGAAGCTTTCTTT
j_call: TRBJ2-2; d_call: .; clone_size: few; v_call: TRBV7-6; cdr3_aa: CAGSLVRAGELFF; cdr3_nt: TGTGCCGGCAGCTTAGTTCGGGCCGGGGAGCTGTTTTTT
j_call: TRBJ1-2; d_call: .; clone_size: .; v_call: TRBV14; cdr3_aa: CASSTRDYGYTF; cdr3_nt: TGTGCCAGCAGTACGAGGGACTATGGCTACACCTTC
j_call: TRBJ2-2; d_call: TRBD2; clone_size: many; v_call: TRBV9; cdr3_aa: CASTGPSGATNTGELFF; cdr3_nt: TGTGCCAGCACCGGGCCTAGCGGGGCCACTAACACCGGGGAGCTGTTTTTT
j_call: TRBJ2-5; d_call: .; clone_size: .; v_call: TRBV20-1; cdr3_aa: CSGGSAAATQYF; cdr3_nt: TGCAGTGGGGGGAGCGCAGCGGCGACCCAGTACTTC
j_call: TRBJ1-5; d_call: .; clone_size: .; v_call: TRBV2; cdr3_aa: CASSPRPVSQPQPF; cdr3_nt: TGTGCCAGCAGTCCTCGGCCCGTCAGTCAGCCCCAGCCTTTT
j_call: TRBJ2-7; d_call: .; clone_size: .; v_call: TRBV7-2; cdr3_aa: CATSRATGGPTDEQYF; cdr3_nt: TGTGCCACCAGCAGAGCTACAGGCGGGCCGACCGACGAGCAGTACTTC
j_call: TRBJ1-6; d_call: .; clone_size: .; v_call: TRBV20-1; cdr3_aa: CSASATGGGSPLHF; cdr3_nt: TGCAGTGCTAGCGCGACCGGGGGCGGTTCACCCCTCCACTTT
j_call: TRBJ1-3; d_call: .; clone_size: few; v_call: TRBV18; cdr3_aa: CASSPRQEDSGNTIYF; cdr3_nt: TGTGCCAGCTCACCCCGACAGGAGGACTCTGGAAACACCATATATTTT
j_call: TRBJ2-1; d_call: .; clone_size: many; v_call: TRBV6-6; cdr3_aa: CASSYSTDEQFF; cdr3_nt: TGTGCCAGCAGTTACTCTACGGATGAGCAGTTCTTC
j_call: TRBJ1-2; d_call: .; clone_size: .; v_call: TRBV10-3; cdr3_aa: CAISDGDLPYYGYTF; cdr3_nt: TGTGCCATCAGTGATGGGGACTTACCTTACTATGGCTACACCTTC
j_call: TRBJ1-4; d_call: TRBD1; clone_size: .; v_call: TRBV12-3/TRBV12-4; cdr3_aa: CASSRPGQGREKLFF; cdr3_nt: TGTGCCAGCAGCAGACCGGGACAGGGGCGTGAAAAACTGTTTTTT
j_call: TRBJ2-1; d_call: TRBD2; clone_size: .; v_call: TRBV7-2; cdr3_aa: CASSYTGTSGVLNEQFF; cdr3_nt: TGTGCCAGCAGCTACACCGGGACGAGCGGGGTGTTGAATGAGCAGTTCTTC
j_call: TRBJ1-2; d_call: .; clone_size: once; v_call: TRBV10-3; cdr3_aa: CAISEEGYTF; cdr3_nt: TGTGCCATCAGTGAAGAGGGCTATACCTTC
j_call: TRBJ2-7; d_call: .; clone_size: .; v_call: TRBV9; cdr3_aa: CASSRADRGAASIEQYF; cdr3_nt: TGTGCCAGCAGCCGAGCAGACCGGGGGGCAGCGAGCATTGAGCAGTACTTC
j_call: TRBJ2-7; d_call: TRBD1; clone_size: .; v_call: TRBV24-1; cdr3_aa: CATSAGQGTYEQHF; cdr3_nt: TGTGCCACCAGTGCGGGACAGGGAACCTACGAGCAGCACTTC
j_call: TRBJ2-3; d_call: .; clone_size: .; v_call: TRBV5-8; cdr3_aa: CASSLTGRWFTDTQYF; cdr3_nt: TGCGCCAGCAGCCTTACAGGTCGCTGGTTCACAGATACGCAGTATTTT
j_call: TRBJ2-7; d_call: .; clone_size: .; v_call: TRBV25-1; cdr3_aa: CASSVQVYEQYF; cdr3_nt: TGTGCCAGCAGTGTCCAGGTCTACGAGCAGTACTTC
j_call: TRBJ1-2; d_call: TRBD1; clone_size: once; v_call: TRBV5-1; cdr3_aa: CASSLPGTGDYGYTF; cdr3_nt: TGCGCCAGCAGCTTGCCCGGGACAGGGGACTATGGCTACACCTTC
j_call: TRBJ1-5; d_call: .; clone_size: .; v_call: TRBV20-1; cdr3_aa: CSVNEGGDQPQHF; cdr3_nt: TGCAGTGTGAACGAGGGCGGCGATCAGCCCCAGCATTTT